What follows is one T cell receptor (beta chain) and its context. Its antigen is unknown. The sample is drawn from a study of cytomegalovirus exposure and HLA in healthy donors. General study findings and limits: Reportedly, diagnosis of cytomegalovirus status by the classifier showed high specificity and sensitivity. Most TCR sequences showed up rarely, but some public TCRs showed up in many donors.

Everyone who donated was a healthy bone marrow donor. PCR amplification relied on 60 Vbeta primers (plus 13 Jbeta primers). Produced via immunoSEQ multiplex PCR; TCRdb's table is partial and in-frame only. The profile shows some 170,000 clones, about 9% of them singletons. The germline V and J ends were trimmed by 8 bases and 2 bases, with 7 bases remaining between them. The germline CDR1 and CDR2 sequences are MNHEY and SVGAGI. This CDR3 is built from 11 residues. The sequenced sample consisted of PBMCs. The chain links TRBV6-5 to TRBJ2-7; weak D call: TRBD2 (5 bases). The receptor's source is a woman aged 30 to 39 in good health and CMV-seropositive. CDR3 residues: CASRGTYEQYF. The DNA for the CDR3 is TGTGCCAGCCGAGGGACCTACGAGCAGTACTTC.